Below are 18 T cell receptor beta chains sequenced from a single sample in a study of T cell changes during pregnancy in multiple sclerosis. TCRdb's copy holds only in-frame clones and misses some; the assay was immunoSEQ multiplex PCR. The table lists roughly 48,000 clones, over 85% of them singletons, with more than 0.45% in the top ten. The source was CD4+ T cells from peripheral blood mononuclear cells, collected in the first trimester of pregnancy. The receptors here all came from a female donor with multiple sclerosis, enrolled in a pregnancy study.

The J gene is TRBJ2-7, the V gene TRBV7-6, with 7 positions matching TRBD2. The CDR3 runs to 17 residues. Trimming cost V 1 base and J 0 bases; bases outside gene matches: 9. Germline loops: CDR1 SGHVS, CDR2 FNYEAQ. The DNA of the CDR3 is TGTGCCAGCAGCTTAGAGGGAGGGAGGCAGAGCTCCTACGAGCAGTACTTC. Amino acids: CASSLEGGRQSSYEQYF.

The chain is built from TRBV6-1 and TRBJ1-1; D unclear. The CDR3 sequence is 12 residues long. Trimming cost V 7 bases and J 2 bases, with 8 bases left between them. From germline, CDR1 is MNHNS and CDR2 SASEGT. The CDR3 DNA reads as TGTGCCAGCAAAAAGACTAACACTGAAGCTTTCTTT. Protein: CASKKTNTEAFF.

V usage is TRBV7-2 and J usage is TRBJ2-2, with D possibly being TRBD2 (5 bases). Germline V CDR1 and CDR2: SGHTA, FQGNSA. With 5 bases removed from V and 5 bases from J, the gap between germline ends came to 27 bases. The CDR3 contains 19 residues. The CDR3 sequence: CASSPPFWGEGVPTGELFF. The CDR3 DNA sequence: TGTGCCAGCAGCCCACCTTTTTGGGGAGAGGGCGTTCCAACCGGGGAGCTGTTTTTT.

The rearrangement uses TRBV29-1 and TRBJ1-2, with TRBD1 matching 12 bases. Trimming took 4 bases from V and 4 from J; bases not matched to a gene: 16. Germline CDR1 and CDR2: SQVTM and ANQGSEA. There are 18 residues in the CDR3. The CDR3, as DNA: TGCAGCGTTGGGAGAGGGGACAGGGGGCGCGGAATTAGCTATGGCTACACCTTC. The encoded protein is CSVGRGDRGRGISYGYTF.

The J gene is TRBJ2-3, the V gene TRBV5-1, with 7 bases matching TRBD1. The CDR3 has 17 residues. Trimming cost V 0 bases and J 1 base; bases outside gene matches: 8. The germline V gene encodes CDR1 SGHRS and CDR2 YFSETQ. CDR3 in amino acids: CASSLVPNRGGTDTQYF. The CDR3 DNA is TGCGCCAGCAGCTTGGTACCTAACAGGGGCGGCACAGATACGCAGTATTTT.

Only one count was recorded for this clone. The CDR3: CASSLEQLNTIYF. CDR3 nucleotides: TGTGCCAGCAGCTTAGAACAGTTAAACACCATATATTTT. This rearrangement joins TRBV7-9 to TRBJ1-3; D unclear. The CDR3 contains 13 residues. CDR1 and CDR2 from the germline V gene are SEHNR and FQNEAQ (reference sequence). V lost 1 base and J lost 6, with 7 bases in between.

This clone was seen only once. The CDR3 here is CASSKAGGSSYNEQFF. Here the CDR3 DNA reads TGTGCCAGCAGCAAGGCGGGGGGGAGCTCCTACAATGAGCAGTTCTTC. The chain uses TRBV5-4 and TRBJ2-1, with 9 bases lining up with TRBD2. This CDR3 comprises 16 residues. Trimming cost V 4 bases and J 0 bases; bases outside gene matches: 5. CDR1 is SGHNT and CDR2 is YYREEE in the germline V gene (reference sequence).

The chain joins TRBV6-5 to TRBJ2-5; D may be TRBD2 (6 bases). Germline V gives CDR1 MNHEY, CDR2 SVGAGI. The CDR3 is 13 residues long. Trimming took off 6 bases at V and 5 bases at J, with 13 bases between the two ends. CDR3 DNA: TGTGCCAGCAGACTAGCTGTCTCCGAGACCCAGTACTTC. It encodes CASRLAVSETQYF.

With regard to this clone: Distinct nucleotide sequences in the sample also encode this CDR3. The V call is TRBV7-2, the J call TRBJ2-5, with D uncertain. Germline CDR1 and CDR2: SGHTA and FQGNSA. The length of the CDR3 is 11 residues. V lost 4 bases and J lost 5, with 5 bases in between. Written as DNA, the CDR3 is TGTGCCAGCAGCTCCCTGGAGACCCAGTACTTC. Protein: CASSSLETQYF.

V usage is TRBV6-5 and J usage is TRBJ2-2; D gene ambiguous. The CDR3 runs 15 residues. Germline lookup yields CDR1 MNHEY and CDR2 SVGAGI. Trimming pared 1 base from V and 1 base from J, leaving 7 bases between. DNA for the CDR3: TGTGCCAGCAGTTACTACCCACAGAACACCGGGGAGCTGTTTTTT. Its translation: CASSYYPQNTGELFF.

The rearrangement links TRBV4-1 to TRBJ2-2; 9 nucleotides match TRBD1. CDR3 length: 15 amino acids. The J segment lost 7 bases and the V segment lost 2 bases, leaving 5 bases of the junction unmatched. The V gene's germline CDR1 is MGHRA and CDR2 YSYEKL. CDR3 sequence reads: CASSQTTGGGGELFF. Written as DNA, the CDR3 is TGCGCCAGCAGCCAAACGACAGGGGGTGGCGGGGAGCTGTTTTTT.

This chain links TRBV5-4 with TRBJ1-4; 7 bases agree with TRBD1. Germline V CDR1 and CDR2: SGHNT, YYREEE (reference sequence). V was clipped by 4 bases and J by 5 bases; unmatched bases: 5. This CDR3 spans 14 amino acids. CDR3 nucleotides: TGTGCCAGCAGCCGGGACAGTAAAAATGAAAAACTGTTTTTT. Encoded protein: CASSRDSKNEKLFF.

For the CDR3, the DNA is TGTGCCAGCAGCGTAGAAGCGGGGGGTTCCACAGATACGCAGTATTTT. Amino acid sequence: CASSVEAGGSTDTQYF. This sequence joins TRBV9 and TRBJ2-3, with 9 bases identical to TRBD2. CDR3 size: 16 residues. CDR1 and CDR2 from the germline V gene are SGDLS and YYNGEE. The V segment lost 0 bases and the J segment 2 bases; nucleotides outside the gene matches: 4.

V usage is TRBV7-8 and J usage is TRBJ1-2; TRBD1 might be the D (6 bases). Germline V gives CDR1 SGHVS, CDR2 FQNEAQ. V was pared by 3 bases and J by 8 bases, with 16 bases between. The CDR3 extends over 14 amino acids. This chain's CDR3 is CASSFQGSVWGYTF. In nucleotides, the CDR3 is TGTGCCAGCAGCTTTCAGGGGTCGGTGTGGGGCTACACCTTC.

This chain uses TRBV13 with TRBJ2-2; 7 bases agree with TRBD2. With V trimmed by 1 base and J by 6 bases, 8 bases remained unmatched. Germline V lookup: CDR1 PRHDT, CDR2 FYEKMQ (reference sequence). The CDR3 spans 16 residues. CDR3: CASSLAGRGSPGELFF. CDR3 DNA sequence: TGTGCCAGCAGCTTAGCTGGGCGGGGGTCCCCCGGGGAGCTGTTTTTT.

This clone has only one observation. J is TRBJ2-2 and V is TRBV5-1; D ambiguous. The V end lost 0 bases, the J end lost 7 bases, and 4 bases lay between the germline ends. The germline V gene encodes CDR1 SGHRS and CDR2 YFSETQ. This CDR3 comprises 12 residues. The CDR3 DNA sequence: TGCGCCAGCAGCTTGGGAGGCGGGGAGCTGTTTTTT. This codes for CASSLGGGELFF.

V usage is TRBV12-5 and J usage is TRBJ1-2, with 10 positions matching TRBD1. The V and J ends lost 5 bases and 8 bases, in that order; junction bases with no gene match: 11. The germline CDR1 and CDR2 sequences are LGHNT and FRNRAP. The CDR3 covers 15 residues. CDR3: CASGARQGASLGYTF. CDR3 coding DNA: TGTGCTAGTGGTGCACGACAGGGGGCAAGTTTGGGCTACACCTTC. Combining the CDR3 with reference TRBV12-5 and TRBJ1-2 gives the whole variable domain DARVTQTPRHKVTEMGQEVTMRCQPILGHNTVFWYRQTMMQGLELLAYFRNRAPLDDSGMPKDRFSAEMPDATLATLKIQPSEPRDSAVYFCASGARQGASLGYTFGSGTRLTVV.

The chain uses TRBV7-3 and TRBJ1-5; 8 bases match TRBD1. The CDR3 extends over 15 amino acids. J gave up 6 bases and V 2 bases, and 6 bases lay outside the gene matches. In germline, CDR1 is SGHTA, CDR2 FQGTGA. The CDR3 here is CASSLGTGRGQPQHF. In DNA form, the CDR3 reads TGTGCCAGCAGCTTAGGGACAGGCCGGGGTCAGCCCCAGCATTTT.